Listed below are T cell receptor beta chains from one sample, sequenced in a study of blood T cell repertoires in COVID-19. Sequencing used immunoSEQ multiplex PCR; TCRdb keeps in-frame clones, though not all of them. This sample carries 70,000 or so clones, over 75% of them seen once, and the ten largest clones take roughly 11%. Sequenced: peripheral blood. These receptors were obtained from a man between 70 and 80 years old with active or convalescent COVID-19. CDR3s include the opening cysteine and the closing phenylalanine or tryptophan. Each record gives: V gene, J gene, D gene, clone size, CDR3 DNA, CDR3 protein. The D gene is left open where the match is weak. Clone size is given for some rows only: seen once, a few or many times, or a class if the clone is expanded.

V gene: TRBV30; J gene: TRBJ2-2; D gene: -; clone size: -; CDR3 DNA: TGTGCCTGGGCTGGTCGGACCGGGGAGCTGTTTTTT; CDR3 protein: CAWAGRTGELFF
V gene: TRBV7-3; J gene: TRBJ2-1; D gene: -; clone size: -; CDR3 DNA: TGTGCCAGCAGCTTATTCGGGTACGATGAGCAGTTCTTC; CDR3 protein: CASSLFGYDEQFF
V gene: TRBV28; J gene: TRBJ1-2; D gene: -; clone size: -; CDR3 DNA: TGTGCCAGCAGTTTAGGACAGTATGGCTACACCTTC; CDR3 protein: CASSLGQYGYTF
V gene: TRBV2; J gene: TRBJ2-1; D gene: -; clone size: -; CDR3 DNA: TGTGCCAGCAGTGAAGCGCTTCGGGACAATGAGCAGTTCTTC; CDR3 protein: CASSEALRDNEQFF
V gene: TRBV29-1; J gene: TRBJ2-5; D gene: -; clone size: -; CDR3 DNA: TGCAGCGTTGAAGTGGGGGGGGCTCGGGAGACCCAGTACTTC; CDR3 protein: CSVEVGGARETQYF
V gene: TRBV25-1; J gene: TRBJ1-1; D gene: -; clone size: -; CDR3 DNA: TGTGCCAGCAGTGATAGGGGCATAATGGGCACTGAAGCTTTCTTT; CDR3 protein: CASSDRGIMGTEAFF
V gene: TRBV30; J gene: TRBJ2-7; D gene: TRBD1; clone size: -; CDR3 DNA: TGTGCCTGGAGTGTAAAGGGGGCGTACGAGCAGTACTTC; CDR3 protein: CAWSVKGAYEQYF
V gene: TRBV19; J gene: TRBJ1-2; D gene: TRBD1; clone size: -; CDR3 DNA: TGTGCCAGTAGTATTTCCCTGGGACAGACTAACTATGGCTACACCTTC; CDR3 protein: CASSISLGQTNYGYTF
V gene: TRBV3-1/TRBV3-2; J gene: TRBJ2-7; D gene: TRBD2; clone size: -; CDR3 DNA: TGTGCCAGCAGCCCACTAGCGGGAGCTTACGAGCAGTACTTC; CDR3 protein: CASSPLAGAYEQYF
V gene: TRBV28; J gene: TRBJ2-7; D gene: -; clone size: once; CDR3 DNA: TGTGCCAGCTTCGACAGGAACTCCTACGAGCAGTACTTC; CDR3 protein: CASFDRNSYEQYF
V gene: TRBV21-1; J gene: TRBJ2-7; D gene: -; clone size: -; CDR3 DNA: TGTGCCAGCAGCTACTACCTAACCCCAACCGGGGTCAGAGTTTACGAGCAGTACTTC; CDR3 protein: CASSYYLTPTGVRVYEQYF
V gene: TRBV5-1; J gene: TRBJ2-3; D gene: TRBD2; clone size: -; CDR3 DNA: TGCGCCAGCAGCTTAGCGGGGGGCGGCACAGATACGCAGTATTTT; CDR3 protein: CASSLAGGGTDTQYF
V gene: TRBV6-2/TRBV6-3; J gene: TRBJ1-5; D gene: -; clone size: -; CDR3 DNA: TGTGCCAGCAGTTACGGGCAGGTGGGCAATCAGCCCCAGCATTTT; CDR3 protein: CASSYGQVGNQPQHF
V gene: TRBV2; J gene: TRBJ2-1; D gene: TRBD2; clone size: -; CDR3 DNA: TGTGCCAGTGGACTAGCGGGAGGCCACAATGAGCAGTTCTTC; CDR3 protein: CASGLAGGHNEQFF
V gene: TRBV19; J gene: TRBJ1-6; D gene: -; clone size: -; CDR3 DNA: TGTGCCAGTAGTATTACGGCGGGCTTCAGCTCCTATAATTCACCCCTCCACTTT; CDR3 protein: CASSITAGFSSYNSPLHF
V gene: TRBV5-1; J gene: TRBJ1-2; D gene: -; clone size: -; CDR3 DNA: TGCGCCAGCAGCCCAGGAGGGGGCTACACCTTC; CDR3 protein: CASSPGGGYTF
V gene: TRBV6-5; J gene: TRBJ2-7; D gene: -; clone size: once; CDR3 DNA: TGTGCCAGCAGTTACCATTTGCAGGCCAGGGGAAGCGAGCAGTACTTC; CDR3 protein: CASSYHLQARGSEQYF
V gene: TRBV5-1; J gene: TRBJ2-7; D gene: -; clone size: -; CDR3 DNA: TGCGCCAGCAGCTTACCATCAGTAACCAACGAGCAGTACTTC; CDR3 protein: CASSLPSVTNEQYF
V gene: TRBV28; J gene: TRBJ1-1; D gene: TRBD1; clone size: -; CDR3 DNA: TGTGCCAGCAGTTCCTCGGACAGGCCGAACACTGAAGCTTTCTTT; CDR3 protein: CASSSSDRPNTEAFF
V gene: TRBV6-2/TRBV6-3; J gene: TRBJ2-3; D gene: -; clone size: -; CDR3 DNA: TGTGCCAGCAGTTACTTTCAGTTAACAGATACGCAGTATTTT; CDR3 protein: CASSYFQLTDTQYF
V gene: TRBV28; J gene: TRBJ1-1; D gene: -; clone size: -; CDR3 DNA: TGTGCCAGCAGTTTGTGGGGGGGGATGAACACTGAAGCTTTCTTT; CDR3 protein: CASSLWGGMNTEAFF
V gene: TRBV5-1; J gene: TRBJ2-5; D gene: -; clone size: -; CDR3 DNA: TGCGCCAGCAGCTACCGGGACGGGGGGACCCAGTACTTC; CDR3 protein: CASSYRDGGTQYF
V gene: TRBV6-5; J gene: TRBJ1-2; D gene: TRBD1; clone size: -; CDR3 DNA: TGTGCCAGCAGTTACTCGACAGGGGGCGGCTACACCTTC; CDR3 protein: CASSYSTGGGYTF
V gene: TRBV10-3; J gene: TRBJ1-1; D gene: -; clone size: -; CDR3 DNA: TGTGCCATCAGTGAGGGTACAGGGAGAGACACTGAAGCTTTCTTT; CDR3 protein: CAISEGTGRDTEAFF
V gene: TRBV4-3; J gene: TRBJ1-6; D gene: -; clone size: -; CDR3 DNA: TGCGCCAGCAGCCCCGACGGCAGGCCAACCTATAATTCACCCCTCCACTTT; CDR3 protein: CASSPDGRPTYNSPLHF
V gene: TRBV7-9; J gene: TRBJ2-5; D gene: -; clone size: -; CDR3 DNA: TGTGCCAGCAGCTTAGCTGGGGGGGAGACCCAGTACTTC; CDR3 protein: CASSLAGGETQYF
V gene: TRBV19; J gene: TRBJ1-2; D gene: -; clone size: medium-sized; CDR3 DNA: TGTGCCAGTAGTATATCCCCTGACTATGGCTACACCTTC; CDR3 protein: CASSISPDYGYTF
V gene: TRBV4-1; J gene: TRBJ2-1; D gene: TRBD2; clone size: -; CDR3 DNA: TGCGCCAGCAGCCAAGATCCTCGCGGACTAGCGGGACCCTACAATGAGCAGTTCTTC; CDR3 protein: CASSQDPRGLAGPYNEQFF
V gene: TRBV4-1; J gene: TRBJ1-3; D gene: -; clone size: -; CDR3 DNA: TGCGCCAGCAGCCAAGATGAGAGAACTGGAAACACCATATATTTT; CDR3 protein: CASSQDERTGNTIYF
V gene: TRBV9; J gene: TRBJ2-3; D gene: TRBD2; clone size: -; CDR3 DNA: TGTGCCAGCAGCACTAGCGGGAACCCTTACAGGGCAGATACGCAGTATTTT; CDR3 protein: CASSTSGNPYRADTQYF
V gene: TRBV29-1; J gene: TRBJ2-3; D gene: -; clone size: -; CDR3 DNA: TGCAGCGTTGACGAGGGGAGGACAGATACGCAGTATTTT; CDR3 protein: CSVDEGRTDTQYF
V gene: TRBV28; J gene: TRBJ1-2; D gene: -; clone size: -; CDR3 DNA: TGTGCCAGCAGTATAAGTAGGGGCCGGCGGGGTAACTATGGCTACACCTTC; CDR3 protein: CASSISRGRRGNYGYTF
V gene: TRBV5-1; J gene: TRBJ2-7; D gene: TRBD2; clone size: -; CDR3 DNA: TGCGCCAGCATGGTGGTAGCGGGAGGGCCCTACGAGCAGTACTTC; CDR3 protein: CASMVVAGGPYEQYF
V gene: TRBV27; J gene: TRBJ1-1; D gene: -; clone size: -; CDR3 DNA: TGTGCCAGCAGTTTACATGTAGGATCTAGCGGAGCTTTCTTT; CDR3 protein: CASSLHVGSSGAFF
V gene: TRBV3-1/TRBV3-2; J gene: TRBJ2-1; D gene: TRBD1; clone size: -; CDR3 DNA: TGTGCCAGCAGCCTCCGGACAGGGGGCAATGAGCAGTTCTTC; CDR3 protein: CASSLRTGGNEQFF
V gene: TRBV19; J gene: TRBJ2-5; D gene: -; clone size: -; CDR3 DNA: TGTGCCACCTACCAGCCGGGAGAGACCCAGTACTTC; CDR3 protein: CATYQPGETQYF
V gene: TRBV28; J gene: TRBJ2-7; D gene: -; clone size: -; CDR3 DNA: TGTGCCAGCAGCCTGACAGGAGCCCCTTGGGAGCAGTACTTC; CDR3 protein: CASSLTGAPWEQYF
V gene: TRBV7-8; J gene: TRBJ2-7; D gene: -; clone size: -; CDR3 DNA: TGTGCCAGCAGCTTAGGAGGGAGTCAGAACGAGCAGTACTTC; CDR3 protein: CASSLGGSQNEQYF
V gene: TRBV7-9; J gene: TRBJ2-1; D gene: -; clone size: -; CDR3 DNA: TGTGCCAGCAGTTCAGGGGTTGAGCAGTTCTTC; CDR3 protein: CASSSGVEQFF
V gene: TRBV24-1; J gene: TRBJ1-2; D gene: TRBD1; clone size: -; CDR3 DNA: TGTGCCACCAGCCACGGACAGGGAGTTTATGGCTACACCTTC; CDR3 protein: CATSHGQGVYGYTF
V gene: TRBV6-6; J gene: TRBJ1-6; D gene: -; clone size: -; CDR3 DNA: TGTGCCAGCAGTCTTAATCAGGGTGGCAGCTCCTATAATTCACCCCTCCACTTT; CDR3 protein: CASSLNQGGSSYNSPLHF
V gene: TRBV6-5; J gene: TRBJ2-7; D gene: -; clone size: -; CDR3 DNA: TGTGCCAGCAGTTACAATCGGCGGGACTCCCGAGAGCAGTACTTC; CDR3 protein: CASSYNRRDSREQYF
V gene: TRBV11-3; J gene: TRBJ2-3; D gene: -; clone size: -; CDR3 DNA: TGTGCCAGCAGCTTGTCATTCGGTAGCACAGATACGCAGTATTTT; CDR3 protein: CASSLSFGSTDTQYF
V gene: TRBV5-1; J gene: TRBJ2-7; D gene: -; clone size: -; CDR3 DNA: TGCGCCAGCAGTGGGGACACGTCCTACGAGCAGTACTTC; CDR3 protein: CASSGDTSYEQYF
V gene: TRBV2; J gene: TRBJ2-4; D gene: -; clone size: -; CDR3 DNA: TGTGCCGTAGGGGCAGCGGGTCTTTTGTCGTCGGTAAACATTCAGTACTTC; CDR3 protein: CAVGAAGLLSSVNIQYF